This TCR beta chain is drawn from a study of cytomegalovirus exposure and HLA in healthy donors. Trimming took 5 bases from V and 2 from J; bases not matched to a gene: 11. This CDR3 region has 17 residues. Germline values: CDR1 MGHDK, CDR2 SYGVNS. 60 Vbeta and 13 Jbeta primers were used in PCR. TCRdb's copy holds only in-frame clones and misses some; the assay was immunoSEQ multiplex PCR. The sample has about 82,000 clones; about 70% are singletons. Sequencing was carried out using PBMCs. This clonotype was obtained from a woman aged 45-59 years in good health and CMV-seropositive. The chain has TRBV25-1 and TRBJ1-5, with 8 nucleotides matching TRBD1. Here the CDR3 DNA reads TGTGCCAGCAGTACGCGGGAGACAGGGGAGGGCAATCAGCCCCAGCATTTT. This encodes CASSTRETGEGNQPQHF.